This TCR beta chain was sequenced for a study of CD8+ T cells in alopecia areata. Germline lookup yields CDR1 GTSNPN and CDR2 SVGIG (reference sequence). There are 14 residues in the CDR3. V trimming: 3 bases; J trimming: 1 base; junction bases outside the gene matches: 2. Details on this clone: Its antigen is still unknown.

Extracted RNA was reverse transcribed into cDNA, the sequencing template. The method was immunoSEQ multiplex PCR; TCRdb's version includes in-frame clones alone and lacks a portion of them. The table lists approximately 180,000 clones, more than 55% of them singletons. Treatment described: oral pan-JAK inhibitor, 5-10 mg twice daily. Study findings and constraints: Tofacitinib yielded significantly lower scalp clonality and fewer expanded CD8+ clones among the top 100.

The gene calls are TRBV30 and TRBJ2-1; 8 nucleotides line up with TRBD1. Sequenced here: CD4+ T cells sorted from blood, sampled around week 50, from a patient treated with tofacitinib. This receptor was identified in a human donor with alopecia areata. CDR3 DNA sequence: TGTGCCTGGAGACAGGGGGTATCCTACAATGAGCAGTTCTTC. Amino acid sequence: CAWRQGVSYNEQFF.